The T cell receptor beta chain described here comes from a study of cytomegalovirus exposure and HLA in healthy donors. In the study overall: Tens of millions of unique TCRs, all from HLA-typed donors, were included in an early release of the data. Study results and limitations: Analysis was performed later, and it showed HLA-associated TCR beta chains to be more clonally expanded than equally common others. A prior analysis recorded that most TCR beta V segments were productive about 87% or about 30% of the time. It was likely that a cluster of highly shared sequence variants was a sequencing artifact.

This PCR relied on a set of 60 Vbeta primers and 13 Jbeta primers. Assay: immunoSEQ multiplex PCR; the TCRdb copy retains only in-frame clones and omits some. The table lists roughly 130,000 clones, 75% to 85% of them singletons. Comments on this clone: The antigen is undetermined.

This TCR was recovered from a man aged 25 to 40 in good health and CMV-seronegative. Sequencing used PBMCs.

CDR3 DNA sequence: TGTGCCAGCAGCAAAAGCCTGGGGAGCGCCTACGAGCAGTACTTC. As protein: CASSKSLGSAYEQYF. The rearrangement links TRBV6-6 to TRBJ2-7; D may be TRBD2 (5 bases). Trimming left V 6 bases short and J 2 bases short, with 17 bases between. CDR1 is MNHNY, CDR2 SVGAGI, per germline (reference sequence). This CDR3 is 15 amino acids long.